One T cell receptor beta chain is described in this entry. This receptor's antigen is unknown. One end of the junction fails to match germline, which may point to a read error. The same CDR3 arises from other DNA sequences in this sample as well. The CDR3 sequence holds 17 residues, the cysteine and phenylalanine included. Only the CDR3 part of the read is kept: 51 bases, read in frame from the first base. CDR1 and CDR2 (SQVTM, ANQGSEA) derive from the germline V gene. This entry comes from a study of blood T cell repertoires in COVID-19 (dated by TCRdb to 2018 to 2021). About the full investigation: The collaborator samples originated in the United States, Italy and Spain and spanned the acute and convalescent phases of COVID-19. The prospective study material was composed of cDNA or gDNA derived from T cells, B-cell-depleted T cells, or PBMCs. The dataset comprised deeply sampled blood TCRbeta repertoires from subjects exposed to, actively infected with, or recovered from COVID-19. The repertoires were made available in a free public database intended to serve as a resource for research on the immune response to SARS-CoV-2. The samples were drawn from two sources: the first 160 participants of the ongoing ImmuneRACE study, and 950 to 1,500 subjects contributed by 6 global collaborators. A de-identified subject ID, COVID-19 status, age in years and sex were almost always included in the sample metadata. Where available, HLA class I and class II types were obtained from metadata supplied by the sample provider rather than from assay-based typing.

TCRbeta CDR3 regions were amplified from genomic DNA by means of the immunoSEQ Assay, a bias-controlled multiplex PCR. The paper's processing steps were these. The number of nucleated cells in each sample was estimated by amplification of reference gene primers within the assay. To quantify the absolute abundance of each unique TCRbeta CDR3 rearrangement, sequence reads were collapsed and filtered. Productive Simpson clonality was computed per sample as the square root of Simpson's diversity index over productive rearrangements. In TCRdb, the immuneACCESS table is reduced to in-frame sequences with V and J assigned. These tables do not hold every clone; where another copy was compared, an unresolved V gene accounts for under half, and the others remain unexplained. The V and J calls and clone size come from that table; D and trimming were worked out from the DNA. This sample gives around 76,000 clones in total; about four fifths of them show up just once. The ten largest clones represent roughly 0.83% of the sample.

Results and caveats for the whole study, not just this receptor: The quantity of clinical and demographic metadata differed by source and by participant and was supplied without curation.

The collaborating institutions used their own protocols to collect whole blood in K2EDTA tubes. Collaborator samples were shipped for TCRbeta analysis as frozen whole blood, isolated PBMCs, or DNA extracted from either sample type. The sequence was obtained from a woman aged 65 to 85 with acute or convalescent COVID-19. Sequenced material: peripheral blood. The rearrangement combines TRBV29-1 with TRBJ2-5; 7 bases in the middle match TRBD2. The base sequence is TGCAGCGTTGGCCGCGGGGCCGGGAGGACAATACAAGAAACCCAGTACTTC. It translates as CSVGRGAGRTIQETQYF.